This T cell receptor beta chain was observed in a study of neurological immune-mediated disorders. In TCRdb, the 5' RACE reads were re-called with MiXCR into one record per CDR3 protein. The sample shows around 26,000 distinct CDR3 sequences, around 6.3% of them seen only once. Germline loops: CDR1 SGHRS, CDR2 YFSETQ. CDR3 length equals 14 residues. V was pared by 0 bases and J by 1 base, with 7 bases between. Maryland, USA blood bank volunteers served as healthy controls. In its sample, this clonotype was seen many times. The TCR was taken from a woman between 45 and 60 years old in good health. Material: PBMCs. This chain connects TRBV5-1 to TRBJ1-1; D is unresolved. The CDR3 sequence is CASSLDQTNTEAFF. CDR3 coding DNA: TGCGCCAGCAGCTTGGACCAGACGAACACTGAAGCTTTCTTT.